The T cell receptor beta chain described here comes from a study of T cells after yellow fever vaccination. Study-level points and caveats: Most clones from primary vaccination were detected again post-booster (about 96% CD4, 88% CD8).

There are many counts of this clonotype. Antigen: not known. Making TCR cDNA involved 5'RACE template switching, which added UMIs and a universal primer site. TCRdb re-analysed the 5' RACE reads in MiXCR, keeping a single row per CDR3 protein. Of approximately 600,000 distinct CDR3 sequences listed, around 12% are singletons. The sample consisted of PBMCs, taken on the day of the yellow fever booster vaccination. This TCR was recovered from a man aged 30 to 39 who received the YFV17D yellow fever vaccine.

The CDR3: CATSRDPTWGSGNTIYF. Here the CDR3 DNA reads TGTGCCACCAGCAGAGACCCAACCTGGGGCTCTGGAAACACCATATATTTT. V is TRBV15 and J is TRBJ1-3, with D unresolved. The CDR3 is 17 amino acids. CDR1 and CDR2 from the germline V gene are LNHNV and YYDKDF (reference sequence). The ends were cut back, 0 bases at V and 0 bases at J, with 12 bases in the middle.